This TCR beta chain originates from a study of identical twins (TCRdb year 2016). Context from the whole study: TCR alpha and beta repertoires from monozygotic twins, unrelated adults of various ages and cord blood were deep-sequenced to test whether fetal clonotypes persist. To rule out contamination, replicate twin experiments were performed at different times with different library preparation protocols.

The full study reports these points: Out-of-frame TCR alpha sequences shared between twins showed an excess of low generation-probability sequences compared with coincidental sharing between unrelated individuals. Excess twin sharing in beta out-of-frame sequences was weaker because fewer shared sequences lowered the signal-to-noise ratio. Fewer insertions were carried by abundant cord blood beta clonotypes; a weaker similar trend was observed in young adult naive repertoires, while no such trend was observed in memory repertoires. Because the same donors could not be followed over many years, the conclusions relied on cross-sectional statistical analysis. In monozygotic twins, out-of-frame TCR alpha sharing was systematically underestimated by recombination models, although the models agreed with sharing between unrelated individuals. Zero-insertion analyses could be partly confounded by invariant T cells such as MAIT and iNKT, although diverse VJ usage argued against such confounding for most clonotypes.

The CDR3 runs 15 residues from the cysteine to the phenylalanine. Here the CDR3 DNA is all that survives: 45 bases in frame from base 1. Based on the germline V gene, the CDR1 and CDR2 sequences are MNHEY and SVGEGT. Trimming at the junction amounts to 5 bases on V and 7 bases on J, and the germline ends lie 18 bases apart. Only healthy Caucasian donors were included. Three pairs of female monozygotic twins, all aged roughly 18 to 30 years, made up the twin cohort. CD4+ and CD8+ T cell populations were isolated with positive isolation kits from Invitrogen. Preparation of the library involved 5' RACE. Sequencing used an Illumina HiSeq 2000. A universal primer binding site was added through template switching, and the final cDNA carried a unique molecular identifier so that TCR cDNA molecules could be counted accurately. First-strand cDNA for TCR alpha and beta chains was synthesized from specific primers in the conserved constant-segment region. To control for contamination, every cDNA library was double barcoded, receiving both a SMART-Mk sample barcode and Illumina barcodes. TruSeq adapter sequences, together with Illumina sample barcodes, were added in two successive PCR steps. Sequencing of the TCR alpha and beta cDNA libraries was done on the Illumina HiSeq platform using custom primers. The study's own analysis went as follows. MiGEC processed the raw reads to extract unique molecular identifiers, while MiXCR was used to determine the CDR3 positions. For each individual, recombination models were inferred using an EM algorithm with the repgenHMM and IGoR tools. Shared clonotype analysis was performed with the tcR package in R, normalizing sharing by the product of cloneset sizes. To study raw recombination free of thymic and clonal selection effects, out-of-frame nonproductive sequences were analyzed. In-frame beta chains were kept once TCRdb had trimmed the public reads at Q25 with fastp and called clones with MiXCR. Rows merge per CDR3 protein into single entries with the most common DNA and genes. V and J calls and clone size were set by TCRdb, not the authors. This sample gives 400,000 to 500,000 distinct CDR3 sequences in total; 13% to 15% of them show up just once. Approximately 1% of the sample comes from the top ten.

This clonotype occurred a few times. This receptor's antigen is unknown. Base qualities are not recorded, but no much larger clone differs from it by a single base. These sequences were also reported in another study, on yellow fever vaccine responses in identical twins. As noted in the second study: According to the authors, the vaccine-induced T cell response in identical twins seemed to be partly convergent and partly specific to each individual. The study precisely tracked vaccine-responding T cell clones in identical twins.

Sequencing was done on a sample of CD4+ T cells sorted from blood. This receptor was taken from a woman younger than 30 in good health. The rearrangement joined TRBV6-2 or TRBV6-3 to TRBJ2-1; the D gene is possibly TRBD2, with 6 bases matching. The CDR3 region: CASSLMGGIGNEQFF. DNA sequence: TGTGCCAGCAGTCTGATGGGCGGGATTGGTAATGAGCAGTTCTTC.